Given below is one T cell receptor beta chain in context. Its antigen is not known. This entry is derived from a study of T cells expressing NK-cell markers. Study-level results: In a handful of donors, dominant clonotypes made up about 25-60.1% of CD3+CD56-NKG2C+ cells.

CDR1 and CDR2 from the germline V gene are LGHNA and YNFKEQ. The CDR3 has 16 residues. TCRdb reprocessed the 5' RACE reads, with one entry per CDR3 protein and no DNA. This sample carries roughly 450,000 distinct CDR3 sequences, with more than 1.4% going to the ten biggest clones. The sequence was obtained from a woman aged 45-60 years in good health. The chain couples TRBV4-2 to TRBJ2-1; TCRdb's D call, TRBD1, is unchecked because there is no DNA. The specimen sequenced was blood T cells: a sorted CD56 or NKG2C T cell subset, CD4+ or CD8+ T cells, or bulk PBMC T cells (not recorded which). The CDR3 sequence is CASSQVQPRALNEQFF.